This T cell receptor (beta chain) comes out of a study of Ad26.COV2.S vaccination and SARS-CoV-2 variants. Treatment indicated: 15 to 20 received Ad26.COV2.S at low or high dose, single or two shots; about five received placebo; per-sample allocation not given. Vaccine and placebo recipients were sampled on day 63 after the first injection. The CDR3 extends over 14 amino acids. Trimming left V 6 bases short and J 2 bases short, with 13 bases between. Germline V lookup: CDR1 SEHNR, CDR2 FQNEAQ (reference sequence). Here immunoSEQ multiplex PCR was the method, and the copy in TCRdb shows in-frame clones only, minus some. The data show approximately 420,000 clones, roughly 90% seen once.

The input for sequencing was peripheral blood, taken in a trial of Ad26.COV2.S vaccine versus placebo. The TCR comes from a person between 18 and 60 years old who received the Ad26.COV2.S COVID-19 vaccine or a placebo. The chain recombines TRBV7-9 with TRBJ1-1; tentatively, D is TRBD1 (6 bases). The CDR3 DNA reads TGTGCCAGCAGACTCTACAGGGATAACACTGAAGCTTTCTTT. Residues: CASRLYRDNTEAFF.